Listed below are T cell receptor beta chains from one sample, sequenced in a study of blood T cells in healthy people across ages. One entry per CDR3 protein results from TCRdb running MiXCR on the 5' RACE reads. The sample contains more than 500,000 distinct CDR3 sequences, 27% of which appear only once. The sequenced sample was blood. All receptors derive from a woman aged 70-85 years in good health. The CDR3 runs from the conserved cysteine through the conserved F or W. The D gene is left open where the match is weak. Expanded clones are given a class, and other clones once, few, many or no size at all.

TRBJ2-5	.	TRBV5-6	.	TGTGCCAGCAGCTTTTTTGGAGCCCTTGGTCAACAAGAGACCCAGTACTTC	CASSFFGALGQQETQYF
TRBJ1-1	.	TRBV3-1	.	TGTGCCAGCAGCCAGGACCAGGGACACGCTTTCTTT	CASSQDQGHAFF
TRBJ2-5	TRBD1	TRBV2	.	TGTGCCAGCAGTGAGAGACAGGGGAGATTCGGGCAGTACTTC	CASSERQGRFGQYF
TRBJ2-3	TRBD2	TRBV5-1	few	TGCGCCAGCAGCTTGGATCCTAGCGGGGGGGCAGTAGATACGCAGTATTTT	CASSLDPSGGAVDTQYF
TRBJ2-1	TRBD2	TRBV5-1	few	TGCGCCAGCAGCATTGGTGCTAGCGGGGGGCTATACAATGAGCAGTTCTTC	CASSIGASGGLYNEQFF
TRBJ1-2	.	TRBV12-3/TRBV12-4	few	TGTGCCAGCAGTTTAGGCAGGGAGAGGGGCTACACCTTC	CASSLGRERGYTF
TRBJ2-7	TRBD1	TRBV14	many	TGTGCCAGCAGCCAAGTATGGGACAGCGCCTACGAGCAGTACTTC	CASSQVWDSAYEQYF
TRBJ2-1	TRBD2	TRBV12-3/TRBV12-4	.	TGTGCCAGCAGTTTGGGACTAGCGGGGGTGGAAAATGAGCAGTTCTTC	CASSLGLAGVENEQFF
TRBJ1-2	.	TRBV14	.	TGTGCCAGCAGCCAACATGCTAGGGACTATGGCTACACCTTC	CASSQHARDYGYTF
TRBJ2-5	TRBD2	TRBV20-1	.	TGCAGTGCAATACTAGCGGGGGGCTCACGAGAGACCCAGTACTTC	CSAILAGGSRETQYF
TRBJ1-2	TRBD1	TRBV4-3	few	TGCGCCAGCAGCCAGAGGACAGGGTCCGACTATGGCTACACCTTC	CASSQRTGSDYGYTF
TRBJ1-1	.	TRBV2	.	TGTGCCAGCAGGGAATTGGGTGGCACTGAAGCTTTCTTT	CASRELGGTEAFF
TRBJ1-2	.	TRBV5-1	.	TGCGCCAGCAGCTTCCAGGGACGAGGGGGCTACACCTTC	CASSFQGRGGYTF
TRBJ2-5	.	TRBV20-1	.	TGCAGTGCTAGAGATTTGGGGGTAGTCGTTGGAGAGACCCAGTACTTC	CSARDLGVVVGETQYF
TRBJ1-2	.	TRBV5-5	.	TGTGCCAGCAGCCCAACCGGGGATCCCAACTATGGCTACACCTTC	CASSPTGDPNYGYTF
TRBJ2-3	.	TRBV7-3	.	TGTGCCAGCAGCTTTACCACCGGGGATACGCAGTATTTT	CASSFTTGDTQYF
TRBJ2-1	.	TRBV19	.	TGTGCCAGTAGTGTCTGGGGGGCCGTTAATGAGCAGTTCTTC	CASSVWGAVNEQFF
TRBJ1-5	TRBD1	TRBV20-1	once	TGCAGTGCTACGAGACAGGGGGATCAGCCCCAGCATTTT	CSATRQGDQPQHF
TRBJ1-3	TRBD1	TRBV19	few	TGTGCCAGTACCCTAGGGGGCGTGCGGAACACCATATATTTT	CASTLGGVRNTIYF
TRBJ2-7	.	TRBV5-1	.	TGCGCCAGCAGCTTGGGTTTTGGGGAAGGCGAGCAGTACTTC	CASSLGFGEGEQYF
TRBJ2-6	TRBD2	TRBV11-3	.	TGTGCCAGCAGCTTTCCCGGGAGGCAAACTTCCGCCGGGGCCAACGTCCTGACTTTC	CASSFPGRQTSAGANVLTF
TRBJ1-2	.	TRBV20-1	few	TGCAGTGCAAAGGAAGATAACTATGGCTACACCTTC	CSAKEDNYGYTF
TRBJ2-3	TRBD2	TRBV7-8	.	TGTGCCAGCAGCCAACGCGGGGGGTCGTCGTCAGATACGCAGTATTTT	CASSQRGGSSSDTQYF
TRBJ1-6	.	TRBV6-1	.	TGTGCCAGCAGTGAATTTGCACCCCTCCACTTT	CASSEFAPLHF
TRBJ2-5	.	TRBV4-2	.	TGTGCCAGCAGCCAAGCAGGTGGGGATGAGACCCAGTACTTC	CASSQAGGDETQYF
TRBJ2-1	.	TRBV4-2	few	TGTGCCAGCAGCCAAGAAGGGGGGGGCCGGGTGAATGAGCAGTTCTTC	CASSQEGGGRVNEQFF
TRBJ1-2	.	TRBV6-6	many	TGTGCCAGCAGTAACCAGGGGAGCTATGGCTACACCTTC	CASSNQGSYGYTF
TRBJ1-5	.	TRBV10-3	.	TGTGCCATCAGTGATACCGTCGGGACAAGGGGTCAGCCCCAGCATTTT	CAISDTVGTRGQPQHF
TRBJ1-1	.	TRBV7-3	.	TGTGCCAGCAGCTTAGGGGGCCTCAGGGAGGGATCTGAAGCTTTCTTT	CASSLGGLREGSEAFF
TRBJ1-4	.	TRBV12-5	few	TGTGCTAGTGGTCTACTTACCCACCTCAGGGCAACTAATGAAAAACTGTTTTTT	CASGLLTHLRATNEKLFF
TRBJ2-1	.	TRBV4-2	.	TGTGCCAGCAGCCGGGGAAGCTCCAATGAGCAGTTCTTC	CASSRGSSNEQFF
TRBJ1-5	.	TRBV19	.	TGTGCCAGTAGTATAATCAACCGGGACGCTTATAGCAATCAGCCCCAGCATTTT	CASSIINRDAYSNQPQHF